This T cell receptor (beta chain) appears in the sequencing data of a study of control samples from healthy donors and cancer patients (dated by TCRdb to between 2020 and 2021). This clone was counted a single time. Its binding antigen is unknown. No qualities accompany the bases; no much larger clone lies one base away. Including the terminal cysteine and phenylalanine, the CDR3 comprises 13 residues. Only CDR3 DNA is held: 39 bases, read in frame from base 1. Looking up the germline V gene yields CDR1 MNHEY and CDR2 SVGAGI. Trimming removed 5 bases from V and 2 bases from J, leaving 10 bases between the germline ends. Receptor amplification or capture employed the immunoSEQ multiplex PCR assay. Here the immuneACCESS table is served through TCRdb, limited to in-frame sequences with V and J called. Missing clones are a known gap in these copies; in checked studies unresolved V genes cover under half, and the rest lacks a known reason. The sample table holds about 140,000 clones, of which approximately 91% were seen once. Of the sample, roughly 3.2% falls within the top ten clones.

The material sequenced was blood. The rearranged chain carries TRBV6-5 and TRBJ2-7; 5 matching bases give a weak D call of TRBD1. This TCR was sampled from a man aged 25-45 years in good health. Here the CDR3 is given as CASSQGTPYEQYF. The nucleotide sequence reads TGTGCCAGCAGTCAGGGAACCCCCTACGAGCAGTACTTC.